The clone carrying this T cell receptor (beta chain) was observed a few times. This entry belongs to a study of T cells after yellow fever vaccination. Overall study context: Any fraction with a low cell number was prepared using SMART-Seq v4 Ultra Low Input.

This CDR3 contains 16 residues. CDR1 and CDR2 (germline): LGHDT, YNNKEL (reference sequence). V was clipped by 5 bases and J by 7 bases; unmatched bases: 10. TCR cDNA, made by 5'RACE template switching, carried an added universal primer site and UMIs. TCRdb itself ran the 5' RACE reads through MiXCR, one entry per CDR3 protein. The sample comprises some 560,000 distinct CDR3 sequences, around 17% of which are singletons, and 15% to 20% rests with the top ten. This TCR derives from a young man who received the YFV17D yellow fever vaccine. Specimen: PBMCs, collected more than 4 days after the first yellow fever vaccination. The chain uses TRBV3-1 and TRBJ1-5; TRBD1 aligns across 11 bases. This CDR3 is CASSSWTGGLEQPQHF. For the CDR3, the DNA is TGTGCCAGCAGCTCTTGGACAGGGGGCTTGGAGCAGCCCCAGCATTTT.